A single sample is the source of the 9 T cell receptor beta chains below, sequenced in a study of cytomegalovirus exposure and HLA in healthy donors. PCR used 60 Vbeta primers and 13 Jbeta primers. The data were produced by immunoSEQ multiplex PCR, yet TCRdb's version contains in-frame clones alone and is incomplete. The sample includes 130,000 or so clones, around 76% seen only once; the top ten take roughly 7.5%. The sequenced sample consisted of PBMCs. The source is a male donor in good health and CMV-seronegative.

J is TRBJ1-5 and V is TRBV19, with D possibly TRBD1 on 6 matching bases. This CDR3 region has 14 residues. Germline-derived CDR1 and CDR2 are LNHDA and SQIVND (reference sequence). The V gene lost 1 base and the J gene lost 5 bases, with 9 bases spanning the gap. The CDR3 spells CASSIGPGDQPQHF. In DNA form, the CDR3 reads TGTGCCAGTAGTATAGGGCCAGGGGATCAGCCCCAGCATTTT.

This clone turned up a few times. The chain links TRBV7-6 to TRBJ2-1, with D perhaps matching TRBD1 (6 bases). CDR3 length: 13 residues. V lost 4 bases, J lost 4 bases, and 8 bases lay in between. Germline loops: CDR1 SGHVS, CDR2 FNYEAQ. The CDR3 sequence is CASSYGQYNEQFF. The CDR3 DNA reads TGTGCCAGCAGCTACGGACAGTACAATGAGCAGTTCTTC.

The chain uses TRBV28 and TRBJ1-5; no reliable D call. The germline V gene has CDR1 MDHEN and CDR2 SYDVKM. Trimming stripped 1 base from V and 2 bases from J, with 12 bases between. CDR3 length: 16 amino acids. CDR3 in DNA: TGTGCCAGCAGTTTATCTTTCCCCCTCCGCAATCAGCCCCAGCATTTT. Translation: CASSLSFPLRNQPQHF.

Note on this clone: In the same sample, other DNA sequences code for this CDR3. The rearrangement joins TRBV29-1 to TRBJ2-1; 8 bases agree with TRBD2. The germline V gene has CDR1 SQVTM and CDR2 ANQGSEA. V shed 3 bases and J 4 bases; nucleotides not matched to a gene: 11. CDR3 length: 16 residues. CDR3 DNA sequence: TGCAGCGTTGAGGGGACCAGCGGGAGCGCTTACAATGAGCAGTTCTTC. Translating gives CSVEGTSGSAYNEQFF.

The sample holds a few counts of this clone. The CDR3 spells CASSIRTGSDEQYF. In DNA, the CDR3 is TGTGCCAGCAGCATAAGGACAGGGTCGGACGAGCAGTACTTC. The chain combines TRBV7-2 with TRBJ2-7, with TRBD1 matching over 8 bases. J lost 5 bases, V lost 5 bases, and 8 bases had no gene match. CDR1 and CDR2 (germline): SGHTA, FQGNSA. The CDR3 is 14 amino acids.

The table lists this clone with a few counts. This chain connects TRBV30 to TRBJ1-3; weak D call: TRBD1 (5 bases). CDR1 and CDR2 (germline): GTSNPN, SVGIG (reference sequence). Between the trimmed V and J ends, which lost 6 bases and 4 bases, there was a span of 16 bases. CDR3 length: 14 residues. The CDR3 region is CACSRVAGGNTIYF. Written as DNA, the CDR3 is TGTGCCTGTTCCAGGGTAGCTGGGGGAAACACCATATATTTT.

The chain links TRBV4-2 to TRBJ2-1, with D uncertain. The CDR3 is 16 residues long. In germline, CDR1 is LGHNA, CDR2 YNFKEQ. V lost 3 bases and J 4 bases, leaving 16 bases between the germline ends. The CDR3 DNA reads TGTGCCAGCAGCCAGGTTACACCTTTCCAATACAATGAGCAGTTCTTC. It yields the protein CASSQVTPFQYNEQFF.

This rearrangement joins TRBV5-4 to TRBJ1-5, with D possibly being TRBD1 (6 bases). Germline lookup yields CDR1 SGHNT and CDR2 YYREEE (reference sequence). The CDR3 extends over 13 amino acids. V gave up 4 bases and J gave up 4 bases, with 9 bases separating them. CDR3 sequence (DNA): TGTGCCAGCAGCGGGGGCGGGAATCAGCCCCAGCATTTT. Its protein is CASSGGGNQPQHF.

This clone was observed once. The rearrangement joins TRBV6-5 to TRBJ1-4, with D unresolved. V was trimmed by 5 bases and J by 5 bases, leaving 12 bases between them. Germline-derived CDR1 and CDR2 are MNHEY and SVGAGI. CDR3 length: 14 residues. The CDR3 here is CASSIRVSNEKLFF. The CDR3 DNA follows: TGTGCCAGCAGTATCCGGGTCTCGAATGAAAAACTGTTTTTT.